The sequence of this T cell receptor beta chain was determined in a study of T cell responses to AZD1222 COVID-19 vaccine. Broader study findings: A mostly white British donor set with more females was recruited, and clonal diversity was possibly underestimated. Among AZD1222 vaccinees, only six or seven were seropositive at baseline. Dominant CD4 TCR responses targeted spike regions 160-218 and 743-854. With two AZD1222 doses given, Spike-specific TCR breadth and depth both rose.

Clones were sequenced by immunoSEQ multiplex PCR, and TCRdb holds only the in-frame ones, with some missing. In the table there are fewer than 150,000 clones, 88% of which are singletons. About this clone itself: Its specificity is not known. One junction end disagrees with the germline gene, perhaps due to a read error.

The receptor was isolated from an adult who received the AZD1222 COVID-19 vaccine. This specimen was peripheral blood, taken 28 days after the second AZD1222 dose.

For the CDR3, the DNA is TGTGCCAGCAGCGTAGAAGCAGGGGGAGTCCTGGGCTTC. This codes for CASSVEAGGVLGF. The chain carries TRBV9 and TRBJ2-7, with 7 bases that match TRBD1. Looked up from germline, CDR1 is SGDLS and CDR2 is YYNGEE. The CDR3 has 13 residues.